This entry is about one T cell receptor (beta chain). As yet, its antigen is unknown. The authors ran a second PCR of roughly 6 to 11 cycles using a sample-barcoded 5' primer and a J-beta primer mix. TCRdb independently ran MiXCR on the 5' RACE reads; one entry per CDR3 protein. The table shows about 600,000 distinct CDR3 sequences, with 45% to 55% occurring only once. PBMCs were isolated at a quantity of at least 6 million per sample. This specimen belongs to a study of blood T cells in healthy people across ages. Findings and limits, study-wide: Naive T cell percentage showed a strong correlation with TCR beta diversity. While age rose, TCR beta diversity per million T cells dropped in a roughly linear way. No conclusive comparison of naive versus antigen-experienced cells was possible with unsorted PBMCs.

Germline V lookup: CDR1 LGHNA, CDR2 YNFKEQ. Trimming took 5 bases from V and 3 from J; bases not matched to a gene: 13. This CDR3 is 17 amino acids long. The sequenced material came from blood. This clonotype originated in an elderly man in good health. The J gene is TRBJ2-7, the V gene TRBV4-2, with TRBD1 matching 10 bases. CDR3 sequence: CASSTRTGGLENYEQYF. DNA of the CDR3: TGTGCCAGCAGCACGCGGACAGGGGGACTAGAAAACTACGAGCAGTACTTC.